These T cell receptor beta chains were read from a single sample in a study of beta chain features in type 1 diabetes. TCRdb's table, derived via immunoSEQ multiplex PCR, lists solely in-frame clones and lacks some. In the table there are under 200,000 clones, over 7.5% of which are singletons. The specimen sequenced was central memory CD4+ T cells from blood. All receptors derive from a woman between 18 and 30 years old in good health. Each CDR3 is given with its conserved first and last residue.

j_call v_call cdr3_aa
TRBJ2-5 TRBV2 CASSVGPSGGETQYF
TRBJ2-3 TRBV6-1 CASSVTLVDAVYF
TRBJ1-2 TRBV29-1 CSVTAAGNYGYTF
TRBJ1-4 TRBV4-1 CASSQGTRANEKLFF
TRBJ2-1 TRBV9 CASSPGGSYNEQFF
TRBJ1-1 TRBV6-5 CASTTTLNTEAFF
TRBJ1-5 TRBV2 CASTKEAENQPQHF
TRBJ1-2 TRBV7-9 CASSLGGGHYGYTF
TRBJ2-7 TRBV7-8 CASSPTAGLASYEQYF
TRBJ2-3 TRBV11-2 CASREGQGHTDTQYF
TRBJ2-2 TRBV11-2 CASRPRYTGELFF
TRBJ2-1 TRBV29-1 CSAKGSSGVEQFF
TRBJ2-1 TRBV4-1 CASSQDFKGGVDEQFF
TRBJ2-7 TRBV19 CASSPQDGTYEQYF
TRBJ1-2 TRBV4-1 CASSQAGPDSGTFTF
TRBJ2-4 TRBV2 CASSYNKNIQYF
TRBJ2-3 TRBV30 CAWSVGGVRGQYF
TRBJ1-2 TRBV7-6 CASSSGSYGYTF
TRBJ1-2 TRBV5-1 CASSLVGTDGYTF
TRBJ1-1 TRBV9 CASGVEWDTEAFF
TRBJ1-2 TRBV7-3 CASSLGITGLRGYTF
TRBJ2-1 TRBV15 CATSRDHSRIEQFF
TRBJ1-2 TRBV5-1 CASSPRGQDINGYTF
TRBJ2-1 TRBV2 CASSEARTLPGFF